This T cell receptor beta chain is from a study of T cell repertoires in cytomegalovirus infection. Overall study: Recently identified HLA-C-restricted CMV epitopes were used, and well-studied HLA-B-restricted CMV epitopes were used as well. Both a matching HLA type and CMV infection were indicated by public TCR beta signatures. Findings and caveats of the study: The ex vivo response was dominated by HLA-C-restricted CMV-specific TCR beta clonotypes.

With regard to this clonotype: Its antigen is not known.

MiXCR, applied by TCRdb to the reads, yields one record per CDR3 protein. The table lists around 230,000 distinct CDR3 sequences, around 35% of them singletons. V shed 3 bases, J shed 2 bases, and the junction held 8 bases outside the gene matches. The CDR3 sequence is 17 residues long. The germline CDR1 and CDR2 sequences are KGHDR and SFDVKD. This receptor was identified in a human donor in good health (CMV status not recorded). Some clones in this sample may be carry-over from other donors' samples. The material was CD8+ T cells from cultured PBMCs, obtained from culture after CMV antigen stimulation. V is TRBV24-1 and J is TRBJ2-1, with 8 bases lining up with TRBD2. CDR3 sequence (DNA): TGTGCCACCAGTGATCCGCGGGGCGGGAGGCCCTACAATGAGCAGTTCTTC. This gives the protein CATSDPRGGRPYNEQFF.